The clone carrying this T cell receptor beta chain was found many times. This entry belongs to a study of early T cells in non-severe SARS-CoV-2 infection. CDR1 SQVTM and CDR2 ANQGSEA come from the germline V gene. V was shortened by 3 bases and J by 9 bases, with 9 bases between the two germline ends. CDR3 length equals 11 residues. Unique molecular identifiers were attached to individual cDNA molecules. TCRdb processed the 5' RACE reads anew with MiXCR; each CDR3 protein has one entry. Of approximately 77,000 distinct CDR3 sequences detected, 10% to 15% appear once; the ten largest clones hold 3.4%.

This clonotype was obtained from an adult who was a healthcare worker with PCR-confirmed SARS-CoV-2 infection or an uninfected control (not recorded which). The sequenced sample consisted of whole blood. This rearrangement joins TRBV29-1 to TRBJ2-1; the D is unclear. CDR3 bases: TGCAGCGTTGATACGGGCGCTGAGCAGTTCTTC. Translated, it gives CSVDTGAEQFF.